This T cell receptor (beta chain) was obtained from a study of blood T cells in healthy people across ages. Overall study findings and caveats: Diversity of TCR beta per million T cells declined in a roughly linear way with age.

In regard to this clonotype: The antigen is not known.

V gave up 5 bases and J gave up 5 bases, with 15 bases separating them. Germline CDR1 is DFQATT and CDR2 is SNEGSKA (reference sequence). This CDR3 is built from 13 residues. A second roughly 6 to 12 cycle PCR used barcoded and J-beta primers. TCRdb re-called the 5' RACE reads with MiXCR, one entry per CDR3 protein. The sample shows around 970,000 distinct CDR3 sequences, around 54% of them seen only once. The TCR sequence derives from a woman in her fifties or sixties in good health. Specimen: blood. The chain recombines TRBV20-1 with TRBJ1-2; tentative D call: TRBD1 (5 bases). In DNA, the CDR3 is TGCAGTGCTTTACAGGCCGGGGATTATGGCTACACCTTC. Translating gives CSALQAGDYGYTF.